Listed below are T cell receptor beta chains from one sample, sequenced in a study of early T cells in non-severe SARS-CoV-2 infection. TCRdb recomputed calls from the 5' RACE reads with MiXCR, one row per CDR3 protein. The data hold around 37,000 distinct CDR3 sequences, with 9.9% observed a single time. The material sequenced was whole blood. The receptors were gathered from an adult who was a healthcare worker with PCR-confirmed SARS-CoV-2 infection or an uninfected control (not recorded which). The CDR3 runs from the conserved cysteine through the conserved F or W. The D gene is left open where the match is weak. Clone size is not always given. Where it is, it says once, few, many or a class for expanded clones.

J gene | D gene | clone size | V gene | CDR3 protein | CDR3 DNA
TRBJ2-5 | NA | many | TRBV12-3/TRBV12-4 | CASSLADIQETQYF | TGTGCCAGCAGTTTAGCGGACATACAAGAGACCCAGTACTTC
TRBJ2-1 | TRBD1 | NA | TRBV6-1 | CASSRTGYNEQFF | TGTGCCAGCAGTCGGACAGGCTACAATGAGCAGTTCTTC
TRBJ1-3 | TRBD1 | NA | TRBV5-4 | CASSLRGGGARGNTIYF | TGTGCCAGCAGCTTGAGGGGAGGGGGCGCGCGTGGAAACACCATATATTTT
TRBJ1-6 | TRBD1 | NA | TRBV6-2/TRBV6-3 | CASRRTGSVSPLHF | TGTGCCAGCAGACGGACAGGGAGTGTCTCACCCCTCCACTTT
TRBJ1-1 | NA | few | TRBV4-3 | CASSQNLEQNTEAFF | TGCGCCAGCAGCCAAAACCTAGAACAGAACACTGAAGCTTTCTTT
TRBJ2-7 | NA | many | TRBV11-2 | CASRSAGGQGDYEQYF | TGTGCCAGCAGATCCGCCGGGGGGCAGGGGGACTACGAGCAGTACTTC
TRBJ2-2 | TRBD1 | many | TRBV2 | CASTPDRATNTGELFF | TGTGCCAGCACCCCTGACAGGGCGACGAACACCGGGGAGCTGTTTTTT
TRBJ2-5 | NA | few | TRBV6-1 | CASSEALFGGMGETQYF | TGTGCCAGCAGTGAAGCGTTGTTCGGGGGAATGGGTGAGACCCAGTACTTC
TRBJ2-7 | NA | NA | TRBV20-1 | CSAIPGANEQYF | TGCAGTGCAATCCCGGGGGCCAACGAGCAGTACTTC
TRBJ1-5 | NA | NA | TRBV28 | CASSFGTGSQPQHF | TGTGCCAGCAGTTTTGGAACAGGGTCTCAGCCCCAGCATTTT
TRBJ2-2 | TRBD2 | NA | TRBV10-3 | CAISGRTPGTSEVGELFF | TGTGCCATCAGTGGGAGGACCCCCGGGACTAGCGAGGTCGGGGAGCTGTTTTTT
TRBJ1-2 | NA | NA | TRBV3-1 | CASSQTGGAYGYTF | TGTGCCAGCAGCCAGACGGGCGGGGCCTATGGCTACACCTTC
TRBJ2-4 | TRBD1 | NA | TRBV29-1 | CSVAGTGNIQYF | TGCAGCGTAGCCGGGACAGGGAACATTCAGTACTTC
TRBJ1-6 | TRBD1 | many | TRBV12-3/TRBV12-4 | CASSSLGRGVLGSPLHF | TGTGCCAGCAGCTCCTTAGGCAGGGGGGTTCTCGGTTCACCCCTCCACTTT
TRBJ2-3 | NA | NA | TRBV15 | CATSRDQGTDTQYF | TGTGCCACCAGCAGAGATCAAGGGACAGATACGCAGTATTTT
TRBJ1-1 | TRBD1 | NA | TRBV6-5 | CASSRGTAYTEAFF | TGTGCCAGCAGCCGAGGGACAGCCTACACTGAAGCTTTCTTT
TRBJ1-1 | NA | many | TRBV2 | CASSVTPRTEAFF | TGTGCCAGCAGTGTTACCCCTAGGACTGAAGCTTTCTTT
TRBJ1-3 | NA | many | TRBV6-2/TRBV6-3 | CASRSGSLGLAGTIYF | TGTGCCAGCAGGTCCGGCTCCTTGGGACTGGCGGGAACCATATATTTT
TRBJ2-1 | TRBD2 | NA | TRBV20-1 | CSAPRLAGAPNEQFF | TGCAGTGCTCCAAGACTAGCGGGGGCCCCCAATGAGCAGTTCTTC
TRBJ2-5 | NA | many | TRBV29-1 | CSVGVSETQYF | TGCAGCGTTGGGGTTTCAGAGACCCAGTACTTC